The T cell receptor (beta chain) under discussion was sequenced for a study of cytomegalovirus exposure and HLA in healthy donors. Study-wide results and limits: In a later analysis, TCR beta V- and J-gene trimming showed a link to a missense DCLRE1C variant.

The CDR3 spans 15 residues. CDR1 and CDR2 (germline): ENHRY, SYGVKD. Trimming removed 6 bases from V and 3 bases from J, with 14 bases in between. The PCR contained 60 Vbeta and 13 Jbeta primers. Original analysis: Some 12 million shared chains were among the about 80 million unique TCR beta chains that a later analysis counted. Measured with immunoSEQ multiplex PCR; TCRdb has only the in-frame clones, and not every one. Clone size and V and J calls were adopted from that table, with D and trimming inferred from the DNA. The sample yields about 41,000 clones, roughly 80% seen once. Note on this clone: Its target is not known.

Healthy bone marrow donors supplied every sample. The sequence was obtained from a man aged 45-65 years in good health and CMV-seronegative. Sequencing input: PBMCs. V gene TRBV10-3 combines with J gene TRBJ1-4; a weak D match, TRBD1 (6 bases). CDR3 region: CAISQGFQANEKLFF. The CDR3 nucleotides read TGTGCCATCAGCCAGGGGTTTCAGGCTAATGAAAAACTGTTTTTT.